The clone carrying this T cell receptor (beta chain) came up a few times. What it binds is not known. This record comes from a study of T-cell reconstitution after alpha-beta-depleted transplantation in children. Unique molecular identifiers were incorporated into the prepared TCRbeta library. TCRdb itself ran the PCR reads through MiXCR, one entry per CDR3 protein. The data show around 300,000 distinct CDR3 sequences, approximately 23% seen once. The CDR3 covers 14 residues. Per the germline V gene, CDR1 is SGHAT and CDR2 is FQNNGV. Germline trimming cut 1 base from V and 8 bases from J; bases unmatched to any gene: 5. Findings and limits, study-wide: A year post-transplant, T-cell counts and diversity derived mostly from newly produced T cells. Reports say that about two months after transplant, the alpha-beta T cells came out of several hundred graft clones that had expanded.

The clonotype originates from a male patient between 10 and 17 years old who had a stem cell transplant for acute lymphoblastic leukemia, so the T cells may come from the graft donor. Sequenced here: PBMCs, mostly from graft donor cells, sampled 180 days after TCRalphabeta/CD19-depleted stem cell transplant. The chain employs TRBV11-2 and TRBJ1-2; 9 nucleotides match TRBD1. The CDR3 sequence is CASSLGGQGSGYTF. The CDR3 nucleotides read TGTGCCAGCAGCTTAGGGGGACAGGGTAGCGGCTACACCTTC.